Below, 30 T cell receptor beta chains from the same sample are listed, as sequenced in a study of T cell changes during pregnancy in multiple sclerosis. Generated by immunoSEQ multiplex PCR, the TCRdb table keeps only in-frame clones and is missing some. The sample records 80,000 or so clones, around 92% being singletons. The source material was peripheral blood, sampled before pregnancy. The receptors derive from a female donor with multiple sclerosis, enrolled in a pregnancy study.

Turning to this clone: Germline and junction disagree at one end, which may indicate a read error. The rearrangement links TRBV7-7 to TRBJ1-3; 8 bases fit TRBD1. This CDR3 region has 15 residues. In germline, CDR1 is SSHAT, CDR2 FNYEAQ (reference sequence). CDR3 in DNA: TGTGCTAGCAGCCAAGGACAGGGAACCGGAAACACCATATATTTT. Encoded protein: CASSQGQGTGNTIYF.

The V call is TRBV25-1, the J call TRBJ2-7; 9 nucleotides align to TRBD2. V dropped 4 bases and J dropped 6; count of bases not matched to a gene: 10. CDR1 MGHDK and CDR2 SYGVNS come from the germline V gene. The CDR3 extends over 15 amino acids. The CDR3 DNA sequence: TGTGCCAGCAGTGGCCTGGGTAGCGGGAGAGGCGAGCAGTACTTC. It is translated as CASSGLGSGRGEQYF.

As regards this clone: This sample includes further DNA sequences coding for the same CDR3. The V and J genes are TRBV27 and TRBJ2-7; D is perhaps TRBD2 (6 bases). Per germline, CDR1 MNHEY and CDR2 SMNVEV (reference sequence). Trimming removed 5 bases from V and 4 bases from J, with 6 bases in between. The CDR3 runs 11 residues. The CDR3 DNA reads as TGTGCCAGCAGTCGGGGGTACGAGCAGTACTTC. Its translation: CASSRGYEQYF.

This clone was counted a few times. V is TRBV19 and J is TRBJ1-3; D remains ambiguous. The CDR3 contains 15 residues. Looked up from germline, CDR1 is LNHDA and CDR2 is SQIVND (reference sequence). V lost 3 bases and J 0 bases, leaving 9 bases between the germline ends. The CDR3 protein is CASSIDTVSGNTIYF. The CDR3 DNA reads TGTGCCAGTAGTATCGATACAGTCTCTGGAAACACCATATATTTT.

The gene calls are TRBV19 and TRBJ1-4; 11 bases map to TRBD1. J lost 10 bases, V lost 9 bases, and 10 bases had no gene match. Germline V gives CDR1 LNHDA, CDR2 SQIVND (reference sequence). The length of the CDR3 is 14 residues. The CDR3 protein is CASSDRGRGGKLFF. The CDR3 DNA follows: TGTGCCAGCTCGGACAGGGGGCGAGGGGGAAAACTGTTTTTT.

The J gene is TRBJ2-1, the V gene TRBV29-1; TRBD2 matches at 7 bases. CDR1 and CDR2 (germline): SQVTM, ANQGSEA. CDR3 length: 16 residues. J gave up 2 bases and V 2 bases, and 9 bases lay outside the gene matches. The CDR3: CSVERAGDLPYNEQFF. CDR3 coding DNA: TGCAGCGTTGAACGGGCGGGGGACTTACCCTACAATGAGCAGTTCTTC.

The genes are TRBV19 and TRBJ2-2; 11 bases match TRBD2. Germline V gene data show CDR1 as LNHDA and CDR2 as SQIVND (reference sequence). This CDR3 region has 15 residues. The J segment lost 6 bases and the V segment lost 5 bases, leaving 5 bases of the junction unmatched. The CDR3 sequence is CASSLLTSGAGELFF. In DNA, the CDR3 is TGTGCCAGTAGTTTACTGACTAGCGGGGCCGGGGAGCTGTTTTTT.

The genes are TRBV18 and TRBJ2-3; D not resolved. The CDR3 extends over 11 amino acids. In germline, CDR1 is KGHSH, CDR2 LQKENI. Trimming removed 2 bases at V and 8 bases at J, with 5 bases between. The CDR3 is CASSPEATQYF. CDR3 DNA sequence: TGTGCCAGCTCACCAGAGGCTACGCAGTATTTT.

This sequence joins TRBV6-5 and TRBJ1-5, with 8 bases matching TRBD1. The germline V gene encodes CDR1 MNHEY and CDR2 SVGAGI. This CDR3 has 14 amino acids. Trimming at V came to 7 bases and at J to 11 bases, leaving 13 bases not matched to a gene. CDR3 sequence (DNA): TGTGCCAGCATGGAGGACAGGGTGGGTCGGGCCCAGCATTTT. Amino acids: CASMEDRVGRAQHF.

In DNA form, the CDR3 reads TGCGCCAGCAGCACCGGACAGGGGAACACCGGGGAGCTGTTTTTT. Translated: CASSTGQGNTGELFF. The chain has TRBV4-3 and TRBJ2-2, with 8 bases lining up with TRBD1. This CDR3 comprises 15 residues. Trimming at V came to 5 bases and at J to 1 base, leaving 3 bases not matched to a gene. Germline CDR1 is LGHNA and CDR2 is YSLEER.

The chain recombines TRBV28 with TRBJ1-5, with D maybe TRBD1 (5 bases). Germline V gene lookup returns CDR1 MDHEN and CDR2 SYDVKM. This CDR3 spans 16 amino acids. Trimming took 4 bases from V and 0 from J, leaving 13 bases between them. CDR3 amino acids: CASSSWGGDSNQPQHF. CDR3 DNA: TGTGCCAGCAGTTCATGGGGGGGGGATAGCAATCAGCCCCAGCATTTT.

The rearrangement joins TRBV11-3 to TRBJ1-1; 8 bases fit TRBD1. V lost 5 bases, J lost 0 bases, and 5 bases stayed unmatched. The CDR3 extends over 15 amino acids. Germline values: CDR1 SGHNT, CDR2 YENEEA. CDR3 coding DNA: TGTGCCAGCAGCACACAACAGGGGGTGAACACTGAAGCTTTCTTT. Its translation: CASSTQQGVNTEAFF.

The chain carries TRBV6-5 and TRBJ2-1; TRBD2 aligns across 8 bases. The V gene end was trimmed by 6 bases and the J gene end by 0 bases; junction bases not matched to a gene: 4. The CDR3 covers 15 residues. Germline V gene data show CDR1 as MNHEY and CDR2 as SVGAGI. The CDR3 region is CASRRGRSSYNEQFF. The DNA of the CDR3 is TGTGCCAGCAGACGCGGGAGGAGCTCCTACAATGAGCAGTTCTTC.

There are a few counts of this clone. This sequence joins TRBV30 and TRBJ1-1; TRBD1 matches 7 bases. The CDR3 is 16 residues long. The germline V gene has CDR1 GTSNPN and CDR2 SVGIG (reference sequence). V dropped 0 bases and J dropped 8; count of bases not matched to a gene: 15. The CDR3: CAWSVPFSLQGKEAFF. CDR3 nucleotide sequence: TGTGCCTGGAGTGTACCGTTCTCCTTACAGGGGAAAGAAGCTTTCTTT.

CDR3 sequence (DNA): TGTGCCAGCAGTCTTACAGCGAACACTGAAGCTTTCTTT. This encodes CASSLTANTEAFF. The J gene is TRBJ1-1, the V gene TRBV28; no definite D call. V dropped 5 bases and J dropped 1 base, with 8 bases sitting between them. CDR3 length equals 13 residues. CDR1 is MDHEN, CDR2 SYDVKM, per germline.

The CDR3 protein is CASRNGGKVYNEQFF. In nucleotides, the CDR3 is TGTGCCAGCCGAAACGGGGGGAAGGTTTACAATGAGCAGTTCTTC. The chain recombines TRBV28 with TRBJ2-1, with 7 bases fitting TRBD2. The V and J ends lost 8 bases and 4 bases, in that order; junction bases with no gene match: 11. Germline-derived CDR1 and CDR2 are MDHEN and SYDVKM. The CDR3 length is 15 residues.

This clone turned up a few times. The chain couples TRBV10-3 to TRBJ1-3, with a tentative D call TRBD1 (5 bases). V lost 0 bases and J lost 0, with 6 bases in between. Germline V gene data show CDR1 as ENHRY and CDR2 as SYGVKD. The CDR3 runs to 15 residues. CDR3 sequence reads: CAISESDSSGNTIYF. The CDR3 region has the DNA TGTGCCATCAGTGAGTCTGACAGCTCTGGAAACACCATATATTTT.

For the CDR3, the DNA is TGCGCCAGCAGCCAAGAAGATAGGGGGCGGAATGGCTACACCTTC. As protein: CASSQEDRGRNGYTF. The chain uses TRBV4-3 and TRBJ1-2, with TRBD1 matching 7 bases. The germline V gene encodes CDR1 LGHNA and CDR2 YSLEER. CDR3 length: 15 residues. V was pared by 0 bases and J by 6 bases, with 7 bases of the junction left unmatched.

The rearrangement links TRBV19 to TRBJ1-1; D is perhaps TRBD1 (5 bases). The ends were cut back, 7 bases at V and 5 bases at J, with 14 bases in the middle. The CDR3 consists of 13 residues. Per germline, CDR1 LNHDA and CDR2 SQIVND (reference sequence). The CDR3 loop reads CASIQSRGTEAFF. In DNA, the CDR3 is TGTGCCAGTATCCAGAGTCGGGGGACTGAAGCTTTCTTT.

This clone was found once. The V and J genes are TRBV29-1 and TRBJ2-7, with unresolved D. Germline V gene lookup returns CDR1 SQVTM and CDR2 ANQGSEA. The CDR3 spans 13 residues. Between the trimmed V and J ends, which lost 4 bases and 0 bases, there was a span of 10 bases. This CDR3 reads CSVAVTPSYEQYF. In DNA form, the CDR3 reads TGCAGCGTTGCTGTGACACCCTCCTACGAGCAGTACTTC.

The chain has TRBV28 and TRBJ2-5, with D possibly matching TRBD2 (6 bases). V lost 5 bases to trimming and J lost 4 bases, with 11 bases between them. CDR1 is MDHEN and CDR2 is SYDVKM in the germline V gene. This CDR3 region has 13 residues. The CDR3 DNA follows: TGTGCCAGCAGTCCCCAGGGAGGAGAGACCCAGTACTTC. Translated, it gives CASSPQGGETQYF. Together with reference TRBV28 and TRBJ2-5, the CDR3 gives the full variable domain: DVKVTQSSRYLVKRTGEKVFLECVQDMDHENMFWYRQDPGLGLRLIYFSYDVKMKEKGDIPEGYSVSREKKERFSLILESASTNQTSMYLCASSPQGGETQYFGPGTRLLVL.

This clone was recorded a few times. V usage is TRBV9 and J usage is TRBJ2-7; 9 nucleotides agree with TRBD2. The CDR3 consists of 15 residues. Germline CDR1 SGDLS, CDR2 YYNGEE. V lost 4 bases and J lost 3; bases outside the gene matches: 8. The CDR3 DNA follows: TGTGCCAGCAGCACAACTAGCGGGTCCGTCTACGAGCAGTACTTC. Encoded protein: CASSTTSGSVYEQYF.

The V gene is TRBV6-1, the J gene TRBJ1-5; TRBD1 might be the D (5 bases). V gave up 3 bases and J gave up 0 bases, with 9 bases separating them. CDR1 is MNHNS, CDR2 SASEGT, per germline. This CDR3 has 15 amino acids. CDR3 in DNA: TGTGCCAGCAGTGAGACAGTTTATAGCAATCAGCCCCAGCATTTT. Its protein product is CASSETVYSNQPQHF.

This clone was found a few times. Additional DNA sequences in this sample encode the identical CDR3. The CDR3 DNA reads as TGCAGCGTTGGTCCCGGGGAGACCCAGTACTTC. This translates into CSVGPGETQYF. This sequence joins TRBV29-1 and TRBJ2-5, with no clear D. In germline, CDR1 is SQVTM, CDR2 ANQGSEA. Trimming left V 4 bases short and J 5 bases short, with 8 bases between. CDR3 length: 11 amino acids.

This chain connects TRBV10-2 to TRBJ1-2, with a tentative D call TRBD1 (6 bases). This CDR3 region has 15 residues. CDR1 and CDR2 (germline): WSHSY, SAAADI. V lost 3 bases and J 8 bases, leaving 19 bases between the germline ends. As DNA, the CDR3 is TGCGCCAGCAGTGATCCCGCTGGGGGGCGGGAGGGCTACACCTTC. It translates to CASSDPAGGREGYTF.

The CDR3 DNA is TGTGCCAGTAGTCCCGGAGGGGTGATTGAGCAGTTCTTC. It is translated as CASSPGGVIEQFF. V gene TRBV19 combines with J gene TRBJ2-1; possible D gene TRBD2, 6 bases. The V end lost 5 bases, the J end lost 9 bases, and 14 bases lay between the germline ends. Per the germline V gene, CDR1 is LNHDA and CDR2 is SQIVND (reference sequence). The length of the CDR3 is 13 residues.

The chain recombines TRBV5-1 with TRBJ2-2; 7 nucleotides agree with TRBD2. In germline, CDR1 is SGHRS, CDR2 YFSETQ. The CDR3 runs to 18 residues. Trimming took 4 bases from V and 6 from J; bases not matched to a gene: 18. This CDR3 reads CASSPNTMGGPLSGELFF. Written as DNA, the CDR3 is TGCGCCAGCAGCCCAAACACCATGGGAGGGCCCTTGTCCGGGGAGCTGTTTTTT.

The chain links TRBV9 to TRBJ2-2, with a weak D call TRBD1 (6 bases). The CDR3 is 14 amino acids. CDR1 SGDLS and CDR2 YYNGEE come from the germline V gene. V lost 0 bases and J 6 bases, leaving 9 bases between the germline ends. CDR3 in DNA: TGTGCCAGCAGCGTAGAGGGGGTCCCCGGGGAGCTGTTTTTT. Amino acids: CASSVEGVPGELFF.

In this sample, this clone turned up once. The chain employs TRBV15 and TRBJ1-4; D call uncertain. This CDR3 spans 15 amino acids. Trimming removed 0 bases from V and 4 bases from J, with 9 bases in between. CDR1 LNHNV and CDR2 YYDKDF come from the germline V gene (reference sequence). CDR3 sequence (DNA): TGTGCCACCAGCAGAGATCCAGGTCATAATGAAAAACTGTTTTTT. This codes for CATSRDPGHNEKLFF.

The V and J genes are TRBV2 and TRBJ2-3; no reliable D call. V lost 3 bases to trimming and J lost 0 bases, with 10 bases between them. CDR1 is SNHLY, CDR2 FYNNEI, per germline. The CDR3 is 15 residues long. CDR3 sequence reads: CASSDRVLSTDTQYF. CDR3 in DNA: TGTGCCAGCAGTGACCGAGTTTTAAGCACAGATACGCAGTATTTT.